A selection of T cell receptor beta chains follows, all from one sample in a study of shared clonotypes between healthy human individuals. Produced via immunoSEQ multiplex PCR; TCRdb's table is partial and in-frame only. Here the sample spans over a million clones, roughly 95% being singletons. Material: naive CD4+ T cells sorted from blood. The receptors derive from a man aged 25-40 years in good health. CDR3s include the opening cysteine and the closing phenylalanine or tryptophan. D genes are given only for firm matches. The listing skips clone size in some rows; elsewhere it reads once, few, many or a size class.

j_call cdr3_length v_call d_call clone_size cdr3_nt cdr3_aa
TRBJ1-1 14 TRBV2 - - TGTGCCAGCAGTGGAACGAGGGGAGAAACTGAAGCTTTCTTT CASSGTRGETEAFF
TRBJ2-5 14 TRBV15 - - TGTGCCACCAGCAGAGCTTGGGCTCAAGAGACCCAGTACTTC CATSRAWAQETQYF
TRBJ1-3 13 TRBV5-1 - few TGCGCCAGCAGCTTGGAACTTGGAAACACCATATATTTT CASSLELGNTIYF
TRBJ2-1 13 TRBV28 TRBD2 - TGTGCCAGCGAGACTAGCGCTTACAATGAGCAGTTCTTC CASETSAYNEQFF
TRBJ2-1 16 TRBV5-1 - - TGCGCCAGCAGCTTGGATGCGGCGAGCTCCTACAATGAGCAGTTCTTC CASSLDAASSYNEQFF
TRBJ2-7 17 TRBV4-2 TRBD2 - TGTGCCAGCAGCCAAGCCCCAGGACTAGCGGGAGTCGGCGAGCAGTACTTC CASSQAPGLAGVGEQYF
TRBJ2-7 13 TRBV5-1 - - TGCGCCAGCAGCCCGGGGCGCTCCTACGAGCAGTACTTC CASSPGRSYEQYF
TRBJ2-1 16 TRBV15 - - TGTGCCACCAGTAAAGATGTCGGGATCGCCTACAATGAGCAGTTCTTC CATSKDVGIAYNEQFF
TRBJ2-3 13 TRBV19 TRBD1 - TGTGCCAGCGGGACAGGGGTTGCAGATACGCAGTATTTT CASGTGVADTQYF
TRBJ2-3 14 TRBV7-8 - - TGTGCCAGCAGCTTAGTCCGCGGGTCAGATACGCAGTATTTT CASSLVRGSDTQYF
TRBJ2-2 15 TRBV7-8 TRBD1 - TGTGCCAGCAGCTCCTACCGACAGGGGACCGGGGAGCTGTTTTTT CASSSYRQGTGELFF
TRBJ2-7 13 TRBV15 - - TGTGCCACCAGCAGGACAGGCTCCTACGAGCAGTACTTC CATSRTGSYEQYF
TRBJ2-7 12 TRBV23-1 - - TGCGCCAGCATGGGATCTGTATACGAGCAGTACTTC CASMGSVYEQYF
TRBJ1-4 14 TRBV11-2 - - TGTGCCAGCAGCTTAGAGGGGGTCCCCACCGAACTGTTTTTT CASSLEGVPTELFF
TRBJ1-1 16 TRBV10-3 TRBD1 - TGTGCCACGAGTGGTCAAGAGACAGGGGGAAAGACTGAAGCTTTCTTT CATSGQETGGKTEAFF
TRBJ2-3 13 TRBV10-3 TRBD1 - TGTGCCAGTGGGACAGGGAAGGCAGATACGCAGTATTTT CASGTGKADTQYF
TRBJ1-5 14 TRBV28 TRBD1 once TGTGCCAGCAGTCGGAGGGGGCAAGATCAGCCCCAGCATTTT CASSRRGQDQPQHF
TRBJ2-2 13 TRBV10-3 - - TGTGCCATCAGTGACCGTAAGCCCGGGGAGCTGTTTTTT CAISDRKPGELFF
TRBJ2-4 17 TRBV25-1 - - TGTGCCAGCAGTGAATATATTAGCAAAGCGGCCAAAAACATTCAGTACTTC CASSEYISKAAKNIQYF
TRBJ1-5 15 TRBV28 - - TGTGCCAGCAGTCCCCTCGGGATCGCTAGGTCGATAGTGCATTTT CASSPLGIARSIVHF
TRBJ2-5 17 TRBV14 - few TGTGCCAGCAGCCAAGTCAGGGGAAGGCCACCAGGAGAGACCCAGTACTTC CASSQVRGRPPGETQYF
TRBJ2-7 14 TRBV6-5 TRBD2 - TGTGCCAGCAGGCACCGAGGACTAGCTTACGAGGAGTACTTC CASRHRGLAYEEYF
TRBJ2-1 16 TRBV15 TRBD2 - TGTGCCACCAGCAGGACGGGACTAGCGGCCCTGAATGAGCAGTTCTTC CATSRTGLAALNEQFF
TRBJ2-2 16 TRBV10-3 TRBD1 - TGTGCCATCAGTGTCACCGGGACAGGCATAACCGGGGAGCTGTTTTTT CAISVTGTGITGELFF
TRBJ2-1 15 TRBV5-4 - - TGTGCCAGCAGCTTAGTTTCGGGACAATACAATGAGCAGTTCTTC CASSLVSGQYNEQFF
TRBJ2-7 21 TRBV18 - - TGTGCCAGCTCACCCGTCCGAATCCAGGGAGCAGTTGGGGTGGTTATCTACGAGCAGTACTTC CASSPVRIQGAVGVVIYEQYF
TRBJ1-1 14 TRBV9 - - TGTGCCAGCAGCGTAGACGGGAAAGGATATGAAGCTTTCTTT CASSVDGKGYEAFF
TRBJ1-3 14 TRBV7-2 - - TGTGCCAGCAGCCTACCCGACCCTGGAAACACCATATATTTT CASSLPDPGNTIYF
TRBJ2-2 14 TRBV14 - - TGTGCCAGCAGGCGGACAGTCTTAACCGGGGAGCTGTTTTTT CASRRTVLTGELFF
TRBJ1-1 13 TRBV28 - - TGTGCCAGCAGTGGGGGGGGAAGCACTGAAGCTTTCTTT CASSGGGSTEAFF
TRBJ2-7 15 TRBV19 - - TGTGCCAGTAGTTTTGGGGGAGGTCGAACGGGGGAGCAGTACTTC CASSFGGGRTGEQYF
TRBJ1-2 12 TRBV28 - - TGTGCCAGCAGTTTTAGGGGCGGGGGCTACACCTTC CASSFRGGGYTF
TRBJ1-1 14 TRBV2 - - TGTGCCAGCAAGGGACAAGGGCCCCAAACTGAAGCTTTCTTT CASKGQGPQTEAFF
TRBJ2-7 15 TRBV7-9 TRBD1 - TGTGCCAGCAGTATAGGACAGGGGGCCTATAGTGAGCAGTACTTC CASSIGQGAYSEQYF
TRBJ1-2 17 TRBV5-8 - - TGTGCCAGCAGCTTTTCCCAGGGATGGAAAGCTAACTATGGCTACACCTTC CASSFSQGWKANYGYTF
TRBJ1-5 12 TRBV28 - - TGTGCCAGCAGTTGGGGGTCTCAGCCCCAGCATTTT CASSWGSQPQHF
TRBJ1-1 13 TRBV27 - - TGTGCCAGCAGTTACCCAGGGAACACTGAAGCTTTCTTT CASSYPGNTEAFF
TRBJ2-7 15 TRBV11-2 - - TGTGCCAGCAGCCTCCTAGATGGAGGGGGTGACGAGCAGTACTTC CASSLLDGGGDEQYF
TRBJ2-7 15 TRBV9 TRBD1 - TGTGCCAGCAGCGTGGCCGGGACAGACTCCTACGAGCAGTACTTC CASSVAGTDSYEQYF
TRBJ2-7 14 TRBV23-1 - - TGCGCCAGCAGTCTTCGGACGGAGATCTACGAGCAGTACTTC CASSLRTEIYEQYF
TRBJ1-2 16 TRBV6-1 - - TGTGCCAGCAGTGAAGCTACGACAACAACGAGGTATGGCTACACCTTC CASSEATTTTRYGYTF
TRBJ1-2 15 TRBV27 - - TGTGCCAGCAGTTTAAGTACAGGGAATCTCGGTGGCTACACCTTC CASSLSTGNLGGYTF
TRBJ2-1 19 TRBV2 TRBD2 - TGTGCCAGCATGGGACCCCCGGGACTAGCGGCAAGCTCCTACAATGAGCAGTTCTTC CASMGPPGLAASSYNEQFF
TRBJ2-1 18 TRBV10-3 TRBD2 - TGTGCCATCAGTGAAGGTGTCCTAGCGGGAAGTGTATATGATGAGCAGTTCTTC CAISEGVLAGSVYDEQFF
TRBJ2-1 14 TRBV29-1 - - TGCAGCGTAGCGGGACACCCTACGAGGAATGAGCAGTTCTTC CSVAGHPTRNEQFF
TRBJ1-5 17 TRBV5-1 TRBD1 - TGCGCCAGCAGCCCGGGGGTTTTGGACAGGATGTACCAGCCCCAGCATTTT CASSPGVLDRMYQPQHF
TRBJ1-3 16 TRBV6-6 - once TGTGCCAGCAGTACCCAGAGTGGGGCTTCTGGAAACACCATATATTTT CASSTQSGASGNTIYF
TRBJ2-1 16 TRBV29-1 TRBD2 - TGCAGCGTGGCTTCCCGGCGGAGCGGGAGGGATTTTGAGCAGTTCTTC CSVASRRSGRDFEQFF
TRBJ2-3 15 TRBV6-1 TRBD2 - TGTGCCAGCAGGCTGGGGACTAGCGGGTCAGATACGCAGTATTTT CASRLGTSGSDTQYF
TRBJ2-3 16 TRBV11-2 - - TGTGCCAGCAGCTTATGGGCGGGGAGTAGCACAGATACGCAGTATTTT CASSLWAGSSTDTQYF
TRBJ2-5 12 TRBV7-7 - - TGTGCCAGCAGCCCCGACCAAGAGACCCAGTACTTC CASSPDQETQYF
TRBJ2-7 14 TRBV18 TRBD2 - TGTGCCAGCTCACCAGCGGGGGGGCCCTACGAGCAGTACTTC CASSPAGGPYEQYF
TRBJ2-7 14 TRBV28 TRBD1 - TGTGCCAGCAGTTTATGGGACAGGGGCTCCGAGCAGTACTTC CASSLWDRGSEQYF
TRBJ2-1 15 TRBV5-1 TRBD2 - TGCGCCAGCAGCTTAAGGCTAGCGGGACCCAATGAGCAGTTCTTC CASSLRLAGPNEQFF
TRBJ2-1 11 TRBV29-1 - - TGCAGCGGGGGGGCCTACAATGAGCAGTTCTTC CSGGAYNEQFF
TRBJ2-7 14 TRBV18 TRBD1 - TGTGCCAGCTCAGGGGACAGGGCAACCTACGAGCAGTACTTC CASSGDRATYEQYF